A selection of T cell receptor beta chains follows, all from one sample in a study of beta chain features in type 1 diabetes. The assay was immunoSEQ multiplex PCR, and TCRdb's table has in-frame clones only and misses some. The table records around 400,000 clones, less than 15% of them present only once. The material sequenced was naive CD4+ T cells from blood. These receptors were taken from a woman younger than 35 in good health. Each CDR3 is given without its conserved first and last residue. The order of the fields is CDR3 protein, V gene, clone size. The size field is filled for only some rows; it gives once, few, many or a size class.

CDR3aa: ASSLDGRPTNTEAF; v_gene: TRBV11-2; abundance: NA
CDR3aa: AISGGLAGVSYEQY; v_gene: TRBV10-3; abundance: few
CDR3aa: ASSQDQGQGQPQH; v_gene: TRBV4-2; abundance: few
CDR3aa: ASSPRLAGKSYEQY; v_gene: TRBV7-8; abundance: NA
CDR3aa: ASSQGFQGETQY; v_gene: TRBV7-9; abundance: NA
CDR3aa: ASIYSGAPIHEQY; v_gene: TRBV7-9; abundance: NA
CDR3aa: AWSWDRINEKLF; v_gene: TRBV30; abundance: few
CDR3aa: ASSQYRRYSGNTIY; v_gene: TRBV4-1; abundance: once
CDR3aa: ASSLQGTGTQNIQY; v_gene: TRBV11-1; abundance: NA
CDR3aa: ASRLRQGAYNEQF; v_gene: TRBV7-9; abundance: NA
CDR3aa: ASSLTSGSGETQY; v_gene: TRBV7-2; abundance: few
CDR3aa: ASSSTTGLTYNEQF; v_gene: TRBV11-2; abundance: NA
CDR3aa: ASSPTKAPQETQY; v_gene: TRBV5-4; abundance: few
CDR3aa: ASSVDPSGRGQF; v_gene: TRBV9; abundance: few
CDR3aa: AWGQGAGQPQH; v_gene: TRBV30; abundance: NA
CDR3aa: ASSYRTSASYNEQF; v_gene: TRBV6-6; abundance: NA
CDR3aa: ASSLLAGGETQY; v_gene: TRBV11-2; abundance: few
CDR3aa: ASSVGTGSHGYT; v_gene: TRBV7-9; abundance: NA
CDR3aa: ASSSKGLGVQETQY; v_gene: TRBV5-1; abundance: few
CDR3aa: ASSLGRSRVFSEQY; v_gene: TRBV11-2; abundance: few
CDR3aa: SDERRGGRYEQY; v_gene: TRBV29-1; abundance: NA
CDR3aa: SARDLPAQY; v_gene: TRBV20-1; abundance: few
CDR3aa: SVGFRLNTEAF; v_gene: TRBV29-1; abundance: few
CDR3aa: ASSLSPSGGTRMNTEAF; v_gene: TRBV27; abundance: NA
CDR3aa: ASRPLDREYNEQF; v_gene: TRBV19; abundance: NA
CDR3aa: ASRPGTAVINYGYT; v_gene: TRBV2; abundance: few
CDR3aa: SVAPTGVEKLF; v_gene: TRBV29-1; abundance: few
CDR3aa: ASSDGAQRSEAF; v_gene: TRBV5-1; abundance: few
CDR3aa: ASSLLAVAYNEQF; v_gene: TRBV28; abundance: few
CDR3aa: ASSLGQGGNYGYT; v_gene: TRBV7-2; abundance: few
CDR3aa: SGAVGLGPYNEQF; v_gene: TRBV29-1; abundance: NA
CDR3aa: AMRAEGPYEQY; v_gene: TRBV10-3; abundance: few
CDR3aa: ASSVGLGQGPGNTIY; v_gene: TRBV9; abundance: NA
CDR3aa: ASSLGGTDNEQF; v_gene: TRBV7-2; abundance: NA
CDR3aa: ASSAGNRWMNTEAF; v_gene: TRBV9; abundance: NA